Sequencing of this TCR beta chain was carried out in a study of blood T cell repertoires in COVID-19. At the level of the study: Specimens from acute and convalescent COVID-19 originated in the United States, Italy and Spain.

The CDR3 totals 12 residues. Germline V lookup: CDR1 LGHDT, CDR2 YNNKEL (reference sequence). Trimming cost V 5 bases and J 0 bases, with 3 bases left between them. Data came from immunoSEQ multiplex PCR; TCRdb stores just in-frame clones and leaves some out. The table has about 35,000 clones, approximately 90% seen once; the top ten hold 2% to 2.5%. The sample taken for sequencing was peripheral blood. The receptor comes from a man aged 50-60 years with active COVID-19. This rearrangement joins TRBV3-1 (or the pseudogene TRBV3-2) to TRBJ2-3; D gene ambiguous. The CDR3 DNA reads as TGTGCCAGCAGCGAGAGCACAGATACGCAGTATTTT. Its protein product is CASSESTDTQYF.